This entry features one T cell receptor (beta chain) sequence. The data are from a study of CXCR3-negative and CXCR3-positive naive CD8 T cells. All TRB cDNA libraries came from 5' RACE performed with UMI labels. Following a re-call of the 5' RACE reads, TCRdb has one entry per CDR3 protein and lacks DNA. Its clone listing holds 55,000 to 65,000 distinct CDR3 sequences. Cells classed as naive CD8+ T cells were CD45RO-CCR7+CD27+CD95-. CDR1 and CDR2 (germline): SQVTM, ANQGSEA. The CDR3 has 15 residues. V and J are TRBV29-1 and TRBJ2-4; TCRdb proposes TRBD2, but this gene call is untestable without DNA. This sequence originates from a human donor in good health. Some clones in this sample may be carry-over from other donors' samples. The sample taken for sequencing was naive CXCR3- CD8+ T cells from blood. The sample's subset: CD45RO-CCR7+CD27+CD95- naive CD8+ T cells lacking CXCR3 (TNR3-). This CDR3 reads CSVEGTNTPKNIQYF.